The entry below gives a single T cell receptor beta chain sequence along with its context. Its antigen has not been determined. No base quality values were provided; no much bigger clone lies one nucleotide off. The source of the sample is a study of technical replicates of blood from a handful of donors (dated by TCRdb to about 2017). Looking up the germline V gene yields CDR1 ENHRY and CDR2 SYGVKD. Reading from cysteine to phenylalanine, the CDR3 counts 14 amino acids. Solely the CDR3 DNA is kept, with 42 bases framed from the first base. From V the trimming removes 5 bases and from J it removes 7 bases, while the gene matches leave 7 bases of the junction unaccounted for. Library prep was done by the immunoSEQ multiplex PCR assay. TCRdb limited this immuneACCESS table to in-frame rearrangements with V and J called. A share of clones is missing; checked studies link under half to unresolved V genes, and the rest is unexplained. The sample contains 50,000 to 70,000 clones, 65% to 90% of them found a single time. The ten largest account for 5% to 5.5% of the sample.

This clonotype originated in a human donor in good health. Some clones in this sample may be carry-over from other donors' samples. This receptor chain uses TRBV10-3 and TRBJ2-1; TRBD2 fits 8 bases in the junction. Sequencing input: PBMCs. The CDR3 loop reads CAISRAGVGNEQFF. The DNA sequence follows: TGTGCCATCAGTCGAGCGGGAGTAGGGAATGAGCAGTTCTTC.